What follows is one T cell receptor (beta chain) and its context. V lost 8 bases to trimming and J lost 0 bases, with 7 bases between them. This CDR3 contains 12 residues. Germline CDR1 and CDR2: WNHNN and SYGVQD (reference sequence). This sample stems from a study of blood T cell repertoires in COVID-19. In the source study's methods: Estimation of nucleated cell counts was performed using reference gene primer amplification. Assay used: immunoSEQ multiplex PCR; TCRdb lists only in-frame clones, some missing. That table furnishes V, J and clone size, whereas the DNA furnished D and trimming. The sample includes 300,000 to 350,000 clones, approximately 91% of them seen just once.

The chain joins TRBV10-1 to TRBJ1-1; no clear D. This TCR derives from a woman in her 70s with COVID-19, enrolled during active disease. Sequencing was performed on peripheral blood. This chain's CDR3 is CASEDLNTEAFF. The CDR3 bases are TGCGCCAGCGAGGATTTGAACACTGAAGCTTTCTTT.